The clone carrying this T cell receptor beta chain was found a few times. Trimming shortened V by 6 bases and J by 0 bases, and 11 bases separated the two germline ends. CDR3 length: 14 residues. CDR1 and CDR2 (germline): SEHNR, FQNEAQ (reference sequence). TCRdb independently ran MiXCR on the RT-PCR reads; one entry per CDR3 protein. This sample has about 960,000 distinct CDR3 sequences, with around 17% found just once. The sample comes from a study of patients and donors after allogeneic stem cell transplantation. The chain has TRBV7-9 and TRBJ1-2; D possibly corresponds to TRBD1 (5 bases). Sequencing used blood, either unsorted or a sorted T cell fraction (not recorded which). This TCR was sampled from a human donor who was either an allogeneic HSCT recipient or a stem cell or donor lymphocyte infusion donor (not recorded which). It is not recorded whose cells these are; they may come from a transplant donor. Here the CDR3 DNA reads TGTGCCAGCAGGTCAGGGATGTCTAACTATGGCTACACCTTC. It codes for CASRSGMSNYGYTF. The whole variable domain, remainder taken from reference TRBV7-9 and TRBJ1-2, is DTGVSQNPRHKITKRGQNVTFRCDPISEHNRLYWYRQTLGQGPEFLTYFQNEAQLEKSRLLSDRFSAERPKGSFSTLEIQRTEQGDSAMYLCASRSGMSNYGYTFGSGTRLTVV.